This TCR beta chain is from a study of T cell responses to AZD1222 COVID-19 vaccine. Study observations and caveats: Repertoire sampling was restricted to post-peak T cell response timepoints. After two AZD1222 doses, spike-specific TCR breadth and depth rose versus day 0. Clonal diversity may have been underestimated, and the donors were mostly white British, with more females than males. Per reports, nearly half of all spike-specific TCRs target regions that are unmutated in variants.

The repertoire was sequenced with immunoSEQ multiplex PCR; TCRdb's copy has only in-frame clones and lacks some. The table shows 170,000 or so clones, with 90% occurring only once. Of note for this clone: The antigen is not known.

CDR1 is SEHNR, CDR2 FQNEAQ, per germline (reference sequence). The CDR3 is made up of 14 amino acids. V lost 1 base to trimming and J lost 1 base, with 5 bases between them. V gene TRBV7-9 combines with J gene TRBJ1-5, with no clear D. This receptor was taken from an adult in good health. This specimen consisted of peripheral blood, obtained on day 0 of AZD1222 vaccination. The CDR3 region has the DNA TGTGCCAGCAGCTTAGACCCAAGCAATCAGCCCCAGCATTTT. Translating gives CASSLDPSNQPQHF.